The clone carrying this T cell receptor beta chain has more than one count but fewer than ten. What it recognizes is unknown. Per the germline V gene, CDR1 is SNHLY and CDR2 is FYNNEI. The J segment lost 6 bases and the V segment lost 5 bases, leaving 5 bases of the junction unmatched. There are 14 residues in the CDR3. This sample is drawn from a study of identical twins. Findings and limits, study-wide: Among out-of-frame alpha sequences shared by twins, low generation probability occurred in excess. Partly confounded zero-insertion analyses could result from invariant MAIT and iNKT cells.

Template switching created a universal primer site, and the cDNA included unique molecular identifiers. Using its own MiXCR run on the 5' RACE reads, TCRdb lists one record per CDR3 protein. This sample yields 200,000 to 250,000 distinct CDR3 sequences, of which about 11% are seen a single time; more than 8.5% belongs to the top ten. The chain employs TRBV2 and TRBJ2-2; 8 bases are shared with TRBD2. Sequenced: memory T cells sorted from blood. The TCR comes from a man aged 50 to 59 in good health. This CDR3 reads CASSLRGGPGELFF. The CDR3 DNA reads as TGTGCCAGCAGTCTACGGGGGGGGCCCGGGGAGCTGTTTTTT.